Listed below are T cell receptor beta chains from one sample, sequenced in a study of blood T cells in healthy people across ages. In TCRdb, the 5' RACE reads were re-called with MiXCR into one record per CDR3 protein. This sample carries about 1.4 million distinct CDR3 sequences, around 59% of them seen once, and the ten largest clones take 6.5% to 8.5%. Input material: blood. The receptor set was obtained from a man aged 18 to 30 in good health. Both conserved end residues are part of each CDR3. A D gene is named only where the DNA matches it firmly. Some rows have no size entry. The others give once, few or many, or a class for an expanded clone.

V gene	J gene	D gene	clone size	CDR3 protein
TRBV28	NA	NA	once	CASSLAGQRAYEQYF
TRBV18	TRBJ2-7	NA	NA	CASSPRPGGIGDSYEQYF
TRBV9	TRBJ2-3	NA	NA	CASSVSLAPQGDTQYF
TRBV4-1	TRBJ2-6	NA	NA	CASSNFRRQLHSGANVLTF
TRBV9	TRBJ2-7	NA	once	CASSVASNEQYF
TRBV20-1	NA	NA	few	CSATLKTQYF
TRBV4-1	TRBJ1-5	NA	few	CASSQDGKPQHF
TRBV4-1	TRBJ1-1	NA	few	CASSQGALQGEAFF
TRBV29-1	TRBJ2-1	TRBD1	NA	CSVHTTGGSYNEQFF
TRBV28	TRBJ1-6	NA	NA	CASSPQGLSNSPLHF
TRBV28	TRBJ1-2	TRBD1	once	CASSLFRQGGYGYTF
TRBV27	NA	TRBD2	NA	CASRPGLAGLQETQYF
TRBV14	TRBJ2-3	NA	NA	CASSRGLQWNTQYF
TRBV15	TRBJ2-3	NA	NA	CATSATRSTDTQYF
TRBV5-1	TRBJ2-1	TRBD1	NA	CASSAGQGLFF
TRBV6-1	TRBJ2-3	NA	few	CASTIGSFTDTQYF
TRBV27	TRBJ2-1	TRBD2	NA	CASSLRSSGSINEQFF